This TCR beta chain was sequenced for a study of blood T cell repertoires in COVID-19. The CDR3 length is 15 residues. The V end lost 7 bases, the J end lost 0 bases, and 13 bases lay between the germline ends. Germline V gives CDR1 MNHEY, CDR2 SVGAGI. Sequenced by immunoSEQ multiplex PCR; TCRdb stores in-frame clones only, minus some. The table includes about 120,000 clones, around 86% detected once. The sequence derives from a woman aged 70-85 years with acute or convalescent COVID-19. The chain couples TRBV6-5 to TRBJ1-3, with D possibly being TRBD1 (5 bases). The material sequenced was peripheral blood. CDR3 sequence reads: CASTTGVNSGNTIYF. For the CDR3, the DNA is TGTGCCAGCACCACGGGGGTAAACTCTGGAAACACCATATATTTT.